The clone carrying this TCR beta chain was detected ten times or more. Its antigen is as yet unknown. Relative to the germline gene, one junction end is altered; a read error may explain this. This specimen comes from a study of T cells in Graves' hyperthyroidism and ophthalmopathy. The study's findings and limits: Ophthalmopathy, which appeared later, was predicted by the model a median about 6.8 months before onset. Ophthalmopathy stood apart from stable hyperthyroidism in a 13 V-J model.

The CDR3 has 9 amino acids. Germline CDR1 MNHNS, CDR2 SASEGT. Authors of the study amplified TCR beta CDR3 regions from RNA transcripts. Initially, a first-round RT-PCR of the TCR CDR3 employed the HTBI primer set. One entry per CDR3 protein, called by TCRdb with MiXCR from the multiplex PCR reads. The sample has 500,000 to 600,000 distinct CDR3 sequences; 35% to 55% are singletons. Lactation, pregnancy, other autoimmune disease or uncontrolled infection led to exclusion of patients. This receptor was obtained from an adult woman with Graves' disease, either hyperthyroidism or ophthalmopathy (not recorded which). This sequence joins TRBV6-1 and TRBJ1-1; D is ambiguous. Sequenced: peripheral blood or thyroid tissue (not recorded which). The CDR3 loop is CASSVARDF. Here the CDR3 DNA reads TGTGCCAGCAGTGTGGCGAGAGACTTT.